The rows below give T cell receptor beta chains drawn from one sample of a study of CD8 T cells in ankylosing spondylitis. One entry per CDR3 protein, called by TCRdb with MiXCR from the 5' RACE reads. The table records about 400,000 distinct CDR3 sequences, 20% to 25% of them present only once. Sequencing was carried out using blood, either unsorted or a sorted T cell fraction (not recorded which). Source of these receptors: a male donor with ankylosing spondylitis. Both conserved end residues are part of each CDR3. A D gene is named only where the DNA matches it firmly. Clone size appears in some rows only: once, few, many, or a class for an expanded clone.

j_gene | abundance | d_gene | v_gene | CDR3nt | CDR3aa
TRBJ2-7 | few | - | TRBV7-2 | TGTGCCAGCAGCCTAAATCGGGGCGGCCGCTCCTACGAGCAGTACTTC | CASSLNRGGRSYEQYF
TRBJ1-1 | - | - | TRBV3-1 | TGTGCCAGCAGCCGTTCCCCCGCGGGGATTGGCACTGAAGCTTTCTTT | CASSRSPAGIGTEAFF
TRBJ1-3 | - | TRBD1 | TRBV7-9 | TGTGCCAACAGGGGCCCCTCTGGAAACACCATATATTTT | CANRGPSGNTIYF
TRBJ2-3 | - | TRBD2 | TRBV9 | TGTGCCAGCAGCGTAGTAGCGGGATACACAGATACGCAGTATTTT | CASSVVAGYTDTQYF
TRBJ1-5 | many | - | TRBV5-1 | TGCGCCAGCAGCTTGGGTACAGAGCCTGATCAGCCCCAGCATTTT | CASSLGTEPDQPQHF
TRBJ2-5 | - | - | TRBV6-5 | TGTGCCAGCAGTTACTTGGCAGGGGAGGGGATGGGGACCCAGTACTTC | CASSYLAGEGMGTQYF
TRBJ2-7 | - | - | TRBV12-3/TRBV12-4 | TGTGCCAGCAAAGGTGCCGGATACGAGCAGTACTTC | CASKGAGYEQYF
TRBJ1-1 | few | - | TRBV20-1 | TGCAGTGCTAGGGGGACCAGGGTCGAAGCTTTCTTT | CSARGTRVEAFF
TRBJ1-1 | few | - | TRBV7-9 | TGTGCCAGCAGCTTAGGGGGTCGGACTGAAGCTTTCTTT | CASSLGGRTEAFF
TRBJ2-7 | - | TRBD2 | TRBV10-1 | TGCGCCAGCAGGGAGGCCCCAGCGGGAGGGCCTGGAGAGCAGTACTTC | CASREAPAGGPGEQYF
TRBJ2-2 | - | - | TRBV3-1 | TGTGCCAGCAGAGTGTTACTTACAGCCGGGGAGCTGTTTTTT | CASRVLLTAGELFF
TRBJ1-4 | - | TRBD1 | TRBV7-9 | TGTGCCAGCAGCTCCACCTCGACAGGGGGGTTTGAAAAACTGTTTTTT | CASSSTSTGGFEKLFF
TRBJ1-1 | - | - | TRBV18 | TGTGCCAGCTCACGGGAGGGGGGCTCGTTGAACACTGAAGCTTTCTTT | CASSREGGSLNTEAFF